The 26 T cell receptor beta chains presented below share a single source sample, sequenced in a study of blood T cell repertoires in COVID-19. Sequencing was performed with immunoSEQ multiplex PCR; in TCRdb, only in-frame clones are kept and a portion is missing. The sample gives over 120,000 clones, about 88% of which show up once; less than 3.5% is in the top ten. The sequenced sample was peripheral blood. The receptors stem from a human donor with acute or convalescent COVID-19. The donor label of this sample is uncertain.

This clone was picked up a small number of times. J is TRBJ2-1 and V is TRBV6-1, with TRBD1 matching over 8 bases. The CDR3 is 15 amino acids. V was pared by 2 bases and J by 6 bases, with 6 bases of the junction left unmatched. CDR1 is MNHNS, CDR2 SASEGT, per germline. CDR3 in DNA: TGTGCCAGCAGTGAACGACAGGGGATTACCAATGAGCAGTTCTTC. This encodes CASSERQGITNEQFF.

The V gene is TRBV19, the J gene TRBJ2-3; 16 positions match TRBD2. Germline trimming cut 6 bases from V and 0 bases from J; bases unmatched to any gene: 15. This CDR3 region has 21 residues. Germline loops: CDR1 LNHDA, CDR2 SQIVND (reference sequence). The CDR3 nucleotides are TGTGCCAGTAGAAAAATACCCGGGACTAGCGGGGGGGCCTCGAGCACAGATACGCAGTATTTT. As protein: CASRKIPGTSGGASSTDTQYF.

The chain links TRBV2 to TRBJ1-4; D remains unclear. V lost 6 bases, J lost 4 bases, and 9 bases lay in between. The CDR3 runs 13 residues. Looked up from germline, CDR1 is SNHLY and CDR2 is FYNNEI. The CDR3 here is CASSETRNEKLFF. The CDR3, as DNA: TGTGCCAGCAGCGAGACACGTAATGAAAAACTGTTTTTT.

The count of this clone is one. The chain joins TRBV7-2 to TRBJ1-1; 7 nucleotides agree with TRBD1. Germline values: CDR1 SGHTA, CDR2 FQGNSA. This CDR3 has 14 residues. The ends lost 5 bases at V and 1 base at J; junction bases unmatched: 4. The CDR3 DNA follows: TGTGCCAGCAGCATCAGACAGGGGAACACTGAAGCTTTCTTT. It encodes CASSIRQGNTEAFF.

This rearrangement joins TRBV11-2 to TRBJ2-3, with D possibly being TRBD1 (6 bases). CDR1 SGHAT and CDR2 FQNNGV come from the germline V gene. The CDR3 sequence is 15 residues long. V was cut by 0 bases and J by 10 bases, with 17 bases left in between. Here the CDR3 reads CASSLDLQGIAAQYF. The DNA of the CDR3 is TGTGCCAGCAGCTTAGATCTTCAGGGGATCGCTGCGCAGTATTTT.

As DNA, the CDR3 is TGTGCCAGCAGTCAAGGGACTAGCGGGAGTCTGGAAGAGACCCAGTACTTC. Translating gives CASSQGTSGSLEETQYF. This chain joins TRBV28 and TRBJ2-5; 14 bases match TRBD2. CDR3 length: 17 residues. Trimming took 5 bases from V and 3 from J; bases not matched to a gene: 8. Germline V gives CDR1 MDHEN, CDR2 SYDVKM.

This clone has only one observation. The chain recombines TRBV7-8 with TRBJ1-2; tentative D call: TRBD1 (5 bases). The germline gives CDR1 SGHVS, CDR2 FQNEAQ. This CDR3 region has 13 residues. Between the trimmed V and J ends, which lost 3 bases and 2 bases, there was a span of 7 bases. DNA of the CDR3: TGTGCCAGCAGCTTTCCAGGGAACTATGGCTACACCTTC. It encodes CASSFPGNYGYTF.

The sample holds a few counts of this clone. The chain uses TRBV30 and TRBJ2-7, with 9 bases matching TRBD1. Per germline, CDR1 GTSNPN and CDR2 SVGIG (reference sequence). The CDR3 spans 15 residues. Trimming at V came to 2 bases and at J to 8 bases, leaving 13 bases not matched to a gene. CDR3 DNA: TGTGCCTGGAGTATGACAGGGGGGGCCCCTAGGAAGCAGTACTTC. It encodes CAWSMTGGAPRKQYF.

This chain links TRBV7-2 with TRBJ2-1, with 7 nucleotides matching TRBD1. CDR3 length: 13 residues. V lost 5 bases to trimming and J lost 14 bases; unmatched junction nucleotides: 12. Germline V gene sequence: CDR1 SGHTA, CDR2 FQGNSA. The CDR3, as DNA: TGTGCCAGCAGCCCCCCCGGGACAGAGCTCAAGTTCTTC. Amino acids: CASSPPGTELKFF.

The chain uses TRBV2 and TRBJ2-5, with TRBD1 matching over 7 bases. CDR1 and CDR2 (germline): SNHLY, FYNNEI. The V and J ends lost 4 bases and 5 bases, in that order; junction bases with no gene match: 7. The CDR3 consists of 14 residues. CDR3 coding DNA: TGTGCCAGCAGTGGAAACAGGGGCTGGGAGACCCAGTACTTC. It translates to CASSGNRGWETQYF.

The V gene is TRBV5-1, the J gene TRBJ1-5; the D gene is possibly TRBD1 (6 bases). V lost 0 bases and J lost 3, with 7 bases in between. There are 14 residues in the CDR3. Germline assignment: CDR1 SGHRS and CDR2 YFSETQ. The CDR3 DNA is TGCGCCAGCAGCTTGGGGACAGACAATCAGCCCCAGCATTTT. This translates into CASSLGTDNQPQHF.

The V gene is TRBV19, the J gene TRBJ1-1; D remains ambiguous. This CDR3 comprises 14 residues. V was shortened by 7 bases and J by 1 base, with 13 bases between the two germline ends. The germline V gene encodes CDR1 LNHDA and CDR2 SQIVND (reference sequence). In DNA, the CDR3 is TGTGCCAGTAAAGAGTGGCAGGCGAACACTGAAGCTTTCTTT. As protein: CASKEWQANTEAFF.

The chain couples TRBV25-1 to TRBJ2-2; the D gene is possibly TRBD1 (6 bases). This CDR3 has 13 amino acids. CDR1 MGHDK and CDR2 SYGVNS come from the germline V gene. Trimming removed 8 bases at V and 4 bases at J, with 11 bases between. The CDR3 sequence: CASHQGFTGELFF. DNA of the CDR3: TGTGCCAGCCATCAGGGGTTCACCGGGGAGCTGTTTTTT.

The chain joins TRBV19 to TRBJ2-1; maybe TRBD2 (5 bases). CDR1 and CDR2 (germline): LNHDA, SQIVND (reference sequence). V lost 2 bases to trimming and J lost 8 bases, with 7 bases between them. This CDR3 comprises 12 residues. The CDR3 here is CASSIMGDEQFF. The CDR3 DNA reads as TGTGCCAGTAGTATAATGGGAGATGAGCAGTTCTTC.

The CDR3 protein is CASSKEGRDRVLYGYTF. The CDR3 nucleotides are TGTGCCAGCAGCAAGGAGGGGCGGGACAGGGTTCTTTATGGCTACACCTTC. This chain links TRBV21-1 with TRBJ1-2; the table gives TRBD1 as D, unverified against the DNA. TRBV21-1 is a pseudogene. The CDR3 runs 17 residues.

V and J are TRBV27 and TRBJ2-3; 7 bases line up with TRBD2. V trimming: 10 bases; J trimming: 3 bases; junction bases outside the gene matches: 4. CDR1 and CDR2 from the germline V gene are MNHEY and SMNVEV (reference sequence). CDR3 size: 12 residues. As DNA, the CDR3 is TGTGCCACCTGGACTAGAACAGATACGCAGTATTTT. It is translated as CATWTRTDTQYF.

The chain is built from TRBV7-2 and TRBJ1-5, with D maybe TRBD1 (5 bases). The CDR3 totals 16 residues. The V gene lost 1 base and the J gene lost 7 bases, with 17 bases spanning the gap. CDR1 is SGHTA and CDR2 is FQGNSA in the germline V gene. The CDR3 coding sequence is TGTGCCAGCAGCTTAGGGTCGGGGGGAGGAGGGCAGCCCCAGCATTTT. Its translation: CASSLGSGGGGQPQHF. Based on the CDR3 plus reference TRBV7-2 and TRBJ1-5, the full variable domain is GAGVSQSPSNKVTEKGKDVELRCDPISGHTALYWYRQSLGQGLEFLIYFQGNSAPDKSGLPSDRFSAERTGGSVSTLTIQRTQQEDSAVYLCASSLGSGGGGQPQHFGDGTRLSIL.

The chain joins TRBV28 to TRBJ1-6; perhaps TRBD1 as D (5 bases). V dropped 3 bases and J dropped 8 bases, with 11 bases sitting between them. The CDR3 has 14 amino acids. Looked up from germline, CDR1 is MDHEN and CDR2 is SYDVKM. The CDR3: CASSFAGNDSPLHF. The CDR3 DNA reads TGTGCCAGCAGTTTTGCAGGGAATGATTCACCCCTCCACTTT.

V usage is TRBV6-2 or TRBV6-3 and J usage is TRBJ2-2, with 7 positions matching TRBD1. The CDR3 has 16 amino acids. The ends lost 4 bases at V and 6 bases at J; junction bases unmatched: 11. Germline loops: CDR1 MNHEY, CDR2 SVGEGT. CDR3 nucleotides: TGTGCCAGCAGTTCGGTAGGGGGCGAGTATGCCGGGGAGCTGTTTTTT. Translating it yields CASSSVGGEYAGELFF.

V gene TRBV19 combines with J gene TRBJ1-5; D unclear. CDR3 length: 13 residues. The ends were cut back, 5 bases at V and 2 bases at J, with 7 bases in the middle. Germline assignment: CDR1 LNHDA and CDR2 SQIVND (reference sequence). The CDR3 here is CASSDIRNQPQHF. The CDR3 coding sequence is TGTGCCAGTAGTGACATTCGCAATCAGCCCCAGCATTTT.

The chain couples TRBV2 to TRBJ2-1; TRBD2 matches at 9 bases. CDR1 SNHLY and CDR2 FYNNEI come from the germline V gene. V lost 7 bases to trimming and J lost 4 bases; unmatched junction nucleotides: 2. This CDR3 spans 13 amino acids. In nucleotides, the CDR3 is TGTGCCAGCAAGCGGGGGGATTACAATGAGCAGTTCTTC. It encodes CASKRGDYNEQFF.

The rearrangement joins TRBV28 to TRBJ2-7; 8 bases agree with TRBD2. Trimming at V came to 6 bases and at J to 2 bases, leaving 15 bases not matched to a gene. The CDR3 is 17 residues long. The germline CDR1 and CDR2 sequences are MDHEN and SYDVKM. CDR3 protein: CASRPGSSGSKTYEQYF. The CDR3 nucleotides read TGTGCCAGCAGACCCGGGTCCAGCGGGAGCAAGACCTACGAGCAGTACTTC. Complete variable domain (other parts from reference TRBV28 and TRBJ2-7): DVKVTQSSRYLVKRTGEKVFLECVQDMDHENMFWYRQDPGLGLRLIYFSYDVKMKEKGDIPEGYSVSREKKERFSLILESASTNQTSMYLCASRPGSSGSKTYEQYFGPGTRLTVT.

The chain employs TRBV10-1 and TRBJ1-1; D remains ambiguous. V lost 7 bases to trimming and J lost 0 bases, with 24 bases between them. The CDR3 loop spans 18 amino acids. CDR1 WNHNN and CDR2 SYGVQD come from the germline V gene (reference sequence). CDR3 sequence (DNA): TGCGCCAGCACCCGGGAGGCAGACAATGCCTTAATGAACACTGAAGCTTTCTTT. It specifies CASTREADNALMNTEAFF.

Here the CDR3 DNA reads TGTGCCAGCGGGGCGGGACTAGCCCATGAGCAGTTCTTC. As protein: CASGAGLAHEQFF. The chain recombines TRBV27 with TRBJ2-1; 9 bases match TRBD2. The CDR3 spans 13 residues. V lost 8 bases and J lost 8; bases outside the gene matches: 7. Germline lookup yields CDR1 MNHEY and CDR2 SMNVEV (reference sequence).

This chain's CDR3 is CASSQTGTYTDTQYF. CDR3 DNA: TGTGCCAGCAGTCAGACGGGGACATACACAGATACGCAGTATTTT. This chain uses TRBV13 with TRBJ2-3; the D gene is possibly TRBD1 (6 bases). Germline-derived CDR1 and CDR2 are PRHDT and FYEKMQ (reference sequence). V lost 6 bases, J lost 2 bases, and 15 bases lay in between. The CDR3 extends over 15 amino acids.

J is TRBJ2-7 and V is TRBV10-3; weak D call: TRBD1 (5 bases). The CDR3 sequence is 15 residues long. Germline CDR1 reads ENHRY; CDR2 reads SYGVKD. With 3 bases removed from V and 7 bases from J, the gap between germline ends came to 19 bases. CDR3 sequence (DNA): TGTGCCATCAGTGACGGGCCGGCAGGGAAGGAAGAGCAGTACGTC. Residues: CAISDGPAGKEEQYV.